These 32 T cell receptor beta chains share one sample of origin, sequenced in a study of human T cells and chemical hapten exposure. The time point was: pre-sensitization, week 0. Specified treatment: therapeutic diphenylcyclopropenone sensitization with weekly scalp DPC. From the RACE reads, TCRdb called clonotypes with MiXCR, one entry per CDR3 protein. Of around 120,000 distinct CDR3 sequences in the sample, approximately 12% are singletons; the top ten hold around 2.7%. Here the sequenced sample was whole blood, taken in connection with sensitization to the hapten diphenylcyclopropenone (DPC). Every receptor here comes from a woman under 30 with alopecia areata. Some clones in this sample may be carry-over from other donors' samples.

The rearrangement uses TRBV5-1 and TRBJ2-2; D unresolved. Germline CDR1 is SGHRS and CDR2 is YFSETQ. Trimming removed 0 bases from V and 4 bases from J, with 16 bases in between. This CDR3 is 17 amino acids long. DNA of the CDR3: TGCGCCAGCAGCTTGGCCTACGCCGGGTCGTCCACCGGGGAGCTGTTTTTT. This codes for CASSLAYAGSSTGELFF.

This chain uses TRBV6-6 with TRBJ2-3, with D possibly matching TRBD1 (6 bases). The CDR3 runs to 14 residues. V was clipped by 5 bases and J by 2 bases, with 11 bases between them. Germline CDR1 is MNHNY and CDR2 is SVGAGI (reference sequence). DNA of the CDR3: TGTGCCAGCAGTCTCGACAGGACCACAGATACGCAGTATTTT. Translated, it gives CASSLDRTTDTQYF.

Note on this clonotype: A much bigger clone sits one base away, suggesting this may be a read error. This chain connects TRBV7-9 to TRBJ1-4; D remains unclear. The CDR3 is made up of 15 amino acids. Germline CDR1 and CDR2: SEHNR and FQNEAQ (reference sequence). The CDR3, as DNA: TGTGCCAGCAGCCCTAGTGGAGGGTTTAATGAAAATCTGTTTTTT. Amino acid sequence: CASSPSGGFNENLFF.

The chain joins TRBV4-1 to TRBJ1-1; maybe TRBD1 (5 bases). The CDR3 is made up of 14 amino acids. V shed 10 bases and J shed 4 bases, with 19 bases lying between them. The germline V gene has CDR1 MGHRA and CDR2 YSYEKL. CDR3 loop: CANTHLEGSTEAFF. DNA of the CDR3: TGCGCCAACACCCACTTGGAGGGGAGCACTGAAGCTTTCTTT.

The rearrangement links TRBV7-6 to TRBJ2-1; the D is unclear. The V gene lost 0 bases and the J gene lost 7 bases, with 7 bases spanning the gap. The CDR3 is 13 residues long. The germline V gene encodes CDR1 SGHVS and CDR2 FNYEAQ. In DNA form, the CDR3 reads TGTGCCAGCAGCTTAGCGTGGGCGAATGAGCAGTTCTTC. Its translation is CASSLAWANEQFF.

To note about this clonotype: A clone one base away is much larger, so this may be a read error. The J gene is TRBJ1-6, the V gene TRBV2, with 8 bases fitting TRBD1. Germline V gene sequence: CDR1 SNHLY, CDR2 FYNNEI. The CDR3 is made up of 13 amino acids. The CDR3 protein is CASRGQGGSHLHF. The CDR3 coding sequence is TGTGCCAGCAGAGGACAGGGCGGATCACACCTCCACTTT.

The table lists this clonotype with a few counts. The chain employs TRBV28 and TRBJ2-1; D gene uncertain. V shed 7 bases and J shed 0 bases, with 10 bases lying between them. CDR1 MDHEN and CDR2 SYDVKM come from the germline V gene. The CDR3 runs to 14 residues. The chain's CDR3 is CASTGRSSYNEQFF. The DNA of the CDR3 is TGTGCCAGCACTGGACGGAGCTCCTACAATGAGCAGTTCTTC.

The chain combines TRBV20-1 with TRBJ2-2; D is unresolved. This CDR3 contains 14 residues. Trimming removed 0 bases from V and 3 bases from J, with 8 bases in between. CDR1 and CDR2 (germline): DFQATT, SNEGSKA (reference sequence). The CDR3 DNA sequence: TGCAGTGCTAGAGACCCCGGAGACACCGGGGAGCTGTTTTTT. It translates to CSARDPGDTGELFF.

Ten or more counts support this clonotype. This chain joins TRBV6-6 and TRBJ2-7; maybe TRBD2 (5 bases). The length of the CDR3 is 14 residues. Germline V lookup: CDR1 MNHNY, CDR2 SVGAGI (reference sequence). Trimming took off 0 bases at V and 5 bases at J, with 11 bases between the two ends. CDR3 protein: CASSYSSSGDEQYF. The DNA of the CDR3 is TGTGCCAGCAGTTACTCCTCGTCCGGGGACGAGCAGTACTTC.

The V and J genes are TRBV18 and TRBJ1-5; D possibly corresponds to TRBD1 (5 bases). V was clipped by 3 bases and J by 7 bases, with 10 bases between them. Germline CDR1 and CDR2: KGHSH and LQKENI. This CDR3 has 13 residues. The CDR3 reads CASSPQGVQPQHF. The CDR3, as DNA: TGTGCCAGCTCACCTCAGGGTGTACAGCCCCAGCATTTT.

In this sample, this clonotype turned up many times. The chain has TRBV6-5 and TRBJ2-3; 9 bases map to TRBD1. CDR3 size: 15 residues. Unmatched junction bases numbered 6, after V lost 6 bases and J lost 2 bases. In germline, CDR1 is MNHEY, CDR2 SVGAGI. CDR3: CASRGQGRDTDTQYF. In nucleotides, the CDR3 is TGTGCCAGCAGGGGACAGGGCAGAGACACAGATACGCAGTATTTT.

V is TRBV5-1 and J is TRBJ1-1, with D unclear. CDR3 length equals 15 residues. With 0 bases removed from V and 0 bases from J, the gap between germline ends came to 9 bases. The V gene's germline CDR1 is SGHRS and CDR2 YFSETQ. The CDR3 sequence is CASSLGALLNTEAFF. The CDR3 coding sequence is TGCGCCAGCAGCTTGGGTGCACTGTTGAACACTGAAGCTTTCTTT.

This clonotype was counted at least ten times. V and J are TRBV7-9 and TRBJ1-3; D not certain. Germline values: CDR1 SEHNR, CDR2 FQNEAQ (reference sequence). The CDR3 covers 16 residues. Trimming cost V 5 bases and J 0 bases, with 14 bases left between them. The CDR3 here is CASSLAGPSSGNTIYF. The CDR3 DNA sequence: TGTGCCAGCAGCCTCGCAGGACCGAGCTCTGGAAACACCATATATTTT.

This clonotype was recorded many times. J is TRBJ1-4 and V is TRBV7-2; 8 nucleotides line up with TRBD1. The CDR3 totals 16 residues. Germline V gives CDR1 SGHTA, CDR2 FQGNSA. The V gene end was trimmed by 1 base and the J gene end by 8 bases; junction bases not matched to a gene: 9. The CDR3, as DNA: TGTGCCAGCAGCTTAGGGGTCGCGACAGGGGACGAAAAACTGTTTTTT. It specifies CASSLGVATGDEKLFF.

This clonotype has a handful of counts. The CDR3 sequence is CASSQDAGLVADTQYF. The CDR3 nucleotides are TGCGCCAGCAGCCAAGACGCTGGGCTAGTCGCAGATACGCAGTATTTT. The chain has TRBV4-1 and TRBJ2-3; unclear D gene. Germline CDR1 is MGHRA and CDR2 is YSYEKL. This CDR3 has 16 amino acids. V was cut by 0 bases and J by 4 bases, with 14 bases left in between.

The chain has TRBV6-2 or TRBV6-3 and TRBJ2-3; the D is unclear. The length of the CDR3 is 13 residues. Germline CDR1 is MNHEY and CDR2 is SVGEGT. V gave up 0 bases and J gave up 5 bases, with 6 bases separating them. CDR3 DNA sequence: TGTGCCAGCAGTTACTCGAATATAGATACGCAGTATTTT. This encodes CASSYSNIDTQYF.

The V gene is TRBV6-4, the J gene TRBJ2-1, with 10 bases that match TRBD1. Germline-derived CDR1 and CDR2 are MRHNA and SNTAGT. The V segment lost 3 bases and the J segment 7 bases; nucleotides outside the gene matches: 3. The CDR3 is 14 amino acids. This chain's CDR3 is CASSDGQGGNEQFF. The CDR3 region has the DNA TGTGCCAGCAGTGATGGACAGGGGGGGAATGAGCAGTTCTTC.

The chain links TRBV11-2 to TRBJ2-5; D might be TRBD1 (5 bases). The CDR3 sequence is 14 residues long. Deletions cut 4 bases from V and 0 bases from J, with 9 bases between. Germline CDR1 and CDR2: SGHAT and FQNNGV. The CDR3 bases are TGTGCCAGCAGCTCCCGACAGCACCAAGAGACCCAGTACTTC. Amino acids: CASSSRQHQETQYF.

V gene TRBV3-1 combines with J gene TRBJ1-5, with D perhaps matching TRBD1 (5 bases). CDR3 length: 13 residues. The ends were cut back, 1 base at V and 6 bases at J, with 7 bases in the middle. Looked up from germline, CDR1 is LGHDT and CDR2 is YNNKEL (reference sequence). CDR3 sequence reads: CASSQAGPQPQHF. CDR3 coding DNA: TGTGCCAGCAGCCAAGCAGGGCCTCAGCCCCAGCATTTT.

The rearrangement links TRBV18 to TRBJ2-1; 11 bases align to TRBD1. The CDR3 consists of 17 residues. Germline V gene data show CDR1 as KGHSH and CDR2 as LQKENI. J gave up 5 bases and V 6 bases, and 12 bases lay outside the gene matches. CDR3 sequence (DNA): TGTGCCAGCTCTCCCCGGGCCGGGACAGGGGGAAACAATGAGCAGTTCTTC. Translated, it gives CASSPRAGTGGNNEQFF. The full variable domain, its missing parts supplied by reference TRBV18 and TRBJ2-1, is NAGVMQNPRHLVRRRGQEARLRCSPMKGHSHVYWYRQLPEEGLKFMVYLQKENIIDESGMPKERFSAEFPKEGPSILRIQQVVRGDSAAYFCASSPRAGTGGNNEQFFGPGTRLTVL.

This rearrangement joins TRBV4-1 to TRBJ2-1; perhaps TRBD1 as D (5 bases). CDR3 length: 17 amino acids. Germline CDR1 and CDR2: MGHRA and YSYEKL. With 1 base removed from V and 1 base from J, the gap between germline ends came to 14 bases. CDR3 loop: CASSQVSQGRSYNEQFF. CDR3 sequence (DNA): TGCGCCAGCAGCCAAGTCAGCCAGGGAAGGTCCTACAATGAGCAGTTCTTC.

This clonotype was counted a few times. The gene calls are TRBV28 and TRBJ2-5; 10 nucleotides match TRBD2. CDR1 and CDR2 from the germline V gene are MDHEN and SYDVKM. With V trimmed by 4 bases and J by 5 bases, 4 bases remained unmatched. The CDR3 runs 14 residues. CDR3 loop: CASSSPSGGETQYF. Here the CDR3 DNA reads TGTGCCAGCAGTTCTCCTAGCGGGGGCGAGACCCAGTACTTC.

This clonotype was counted between two and nine times. The rearrangement uses TRBV13 and TRBJ2-3, with a weak D call TRBD2 (6 bases). The ends were cut back, 2 bases at V and 1 base at J, with 10 bases in the middle. Germline V gives CDR1 PRHDT, CDR2 FYEKMQ (reference sequence). The CDR3 is made up of 15 amino acids. CDR3 in amino acids: CASSLWAGRTDTQYF. In nucleotides, the CDR3 is TGTGCCAGCAGCTTATGGGCGGGGCGCACAGATACGCAGTATTTT. Full variable domain (rest looked up from reference TRBV13 and TRBJ2-3): AAGVIQSPRHLIKEKRETATLKCYPIPRHDTVYWYQQGPGQDPQFLISFYEKMQSDKGSIPDRFSAQQFSDYHSELNMSSLELGDSALYFCASSLWAGRTDTQYFGPGTRLTVL.

This clonotype has ten or more counts. This chain links TRBV18 with TRBJ1-1, with D hard to call. This CDR3 has 16 amino acids. Germline CDR1 reads KGHSH; CDR2 reads LQKENI. V dropped 8 bases and J dropped 1 base, with 20 bases sitting between them. The DNA of the CDR3 is TGTGCCAGCCATCCGGTGGTCCCCCGACCGAACACTGAAGCTTTCTTT. It specifies CASHPVVPRPNTEAFF.

This clonotype was found a few times. The rearrangement links TRBV5-1 to TRBJ2-7; a weak D match, TRBD1 (6 bases). This CDR3 has 14 residues. In germline, CDR1 is SGHRS, CDR2 YFSETQ. The V end lost 0 bases, the J end lost 4 bases, and 11 bases lay between the germline ends. For the CDR3, the DNA is TGCGCCAGCAGCTTGGAACAGGGTGGTTACGAGCAGTACTTC. Translation: CASSLEQGGYEQYF. Combining the CDR3 with reference TRBV5-1 and TRBJ2-7 gives the whole variable domain KAGVTQTPRYLIKTRGQQVTLSCSPISGHRSVSWYQQTPGQGLQFLFEYFSETQRNKGNFPGRFSGRQFSNSRSEMNVSTLELGDSALYLCASSLEQGGYEQYFGPGTRLTVT.

The chain joins TRBV28 to TRBJ1-5; unclear D gene. The V end lost 5 bases, the J end lost 5 bases, and 4 bases lay between the germline ends. From germline, CDR1 is MDHEN and CDR2 SYDVKM. The CDR3 length is 11 residues. CDR3 in DNA: TGTGCCAGCAGTAGAGATCAGCCCCAGCATTTT. Its translation: CASSRDQPQHF. The whole variable domain, remainder taken from reference TRBV28 and TRBJ1-5, is DVKVTQSSRYLVKRTGEKVFLECVQDMDHENMFWYRQDPGLGLRLIYFSYDVKMKEKGDIPEGYSVSREKKERFSLILESASTNQTSMYLCASSRDQPQHFGDGTRLSIL.

A few counts support this clonotype. This chain links TRBV4-3 with TRBJ1-1; 10 nucleotides match TRBD1. CDR1 and CDR2 (germline): LGHNA, YSLEER. The CDR3 is 15 residues long. The V and J ends lost 4 bases and 4 bases, in that order; junction bases with no gene match: 6. The CDR3 here is CASSPGQGRGTEAFF. The CDR3 nucleotides are TGCGCCAGCAGCCCGGGACAGGGGAGAGGCACTGAAGCTTTCTTT.

The table lists this clonotype with a few counts. The rearrangement uses TRBV3-1 and TRBJ2-5; possibly TRBD2 for D (5 bases). CDR1 and CDR2 (germline): LGHDT, YNNKEL (reference sequence). This CDR3 comprises 14 residues. Trimming left V 8 bases short and J 1 base short, with 14 bases between. CDR3 nucleotides: TGTGCCAGCCTCCAGACGGGGAGCCAAGAGACCCAGTACTTC. It codes for CASLQTGSQETQYF.

The chain uses TRBV20-1 and TRBJ2-2, with 7 bases fitting TRBD2. The germline V gene encodes CDR1 DFQATT and CDR2 SNEGSKA (reference sequence). V trimming: 3 bases; J trimming: 5 bases; junction bases outside the gene matches: 9. This CDR3 has 15 residues. The CDR3 protein is CSARRQGGRTGELFF. The CDR3 DNA is TGCAGTGCTAGGAGGCAGGGAGGGAGAACCGGGGAGCTGTTTTTT.

There are a few counts of this clonotype. This chain links TRBV9 with TRBJ2-1; 9 nucleotides match TRBD2. Per germline, CDR1 SGDLS and CDR2 YYNGEE. After removal of 4 bases from V and 10 bases from J, the junction contained 6 bases not matched to a gene. The CDR3 runs to 13 residues. CDR3 DNA sequence: TGTGCCAGCAGCCCCTCGGGACTAGCCGAGCAGTTCTTC. It is translated as CASSPSGLAEQFF.

This clonotype showed up just a few times. The chain combines TRBV3-1 with TRBJ1-1, with TRBD1 as a possible D gene (6 bases). Germline CDR1 is LGHDT and CDR2 is YNNKEL (reference sequence). Trimming removed 4 bases from V and 11 bases from J, with 20 bases in between. This CDR3 spans 14 amino acids. The CDR3 loop is CASSRLGGGREAFF. The DNA for the CDR3 is TGTGCCAGCAGCCGGCTTGGGGGGGGCCGGGAGGCTTTCTTT.

This clonotype appeared a few times. The chain joins TRBV7-9 to TRBJ2-5; D is ambiguous. V was trimmed by 5 bases and J by 5 bases, leaving 9 bases between them. This CDR3 spans 12 amino acids. The germline V gene has CDR1 SEHNR and CDR2 FQNEAQ (reference sequence). CDR3 amino acids: CASSPFGETQYF. The CDR3 nucleotides read TGTGCCAGCAGCCCGTTTGGCGAGACCCAGTACTTC. Filled out from reference TRBV7-9 and TRBJ2-5, the complete variable domain reads DTGVSQNPRHKITKRGQNVTFRCDPISEHNRLYWYRQTLGQGPEFLTYFQNEAQLEKSRLLSDRFSAERPKGSFSTLEIQRTEQGDSAMYLCASSPFGETQYFGPGTRLLVL.